This T cell receptor (beta chain) was found in a study of human CD8 memory T cell subsets. It was UMI-labeled 5' RACE by which the TCR beta libraries were made. TCRdb re-called the 5' RACE reads and catalogs CDR3 proteins one per entry, DNA excluded. The sample's table shows about 20,000 distinct CDR3 sequences. The length of the CDR3 is 13 residues. Looked up from germline, CDR1 is MDHEN and CDR2 is SYDVKM. CD8+ T cells were isolated by negative magnetic selection. The sequence came from a human donor in good health. The sequencing input was CD8+ T cells from PBMCs. The chain has TRBV28 and TRBJ2-7; lacking DNA, the TRBD1 call made by TCRdb goes unchecked. The CDR3 is CASLDRGGGEQYF.